This T cell receptor beta chain was profiled in a study of T cells after yellow fever vaccination. Looked up from germline, CDR1 is LGHNT and CDR2 is FRNRAP. CDR3 length: 14 residues. Trimming stripped 8 bases from V and 0 bases from J, with 12 bases between. In this sample, this clonotype turned up a few times. TCRdb reanalysed the 5' RACE reads using MiXCR and keeps one entry per CDR3 protein. The data contain 340,000 or so distinct CDR3 sequences, around an eighth of them singletons. The J gene is TRBJ2-3, the V gene TRBV12-5; D not resolved. The source is a man between 18 and 29 years old who received the YFV17D yellow fever vaccine. The material sequenced was CD4+ T cells sorted from PBMCs, taken 15 days after the yellow fever booster vaccination. CDR3 in amino acids: CASPQNFSTDTQYF. For the CDR3, the DNA is TGTGCTAGTCCGCAGAATTTTAGCACAGATACGCAGTATTTT.